These T cell receptor beta chains were read from a single sample in a study of control samples from healthy donors and cancer patients. Assay: immunoSEQ multiplex PCR; the TCRdb copy retains only in-frame clones and omits some. The sample has under 30,000 clones, approximately 85% seen once; the top ten hold 6.5% to 8%. The specimen was PBMCs. Receptors originate from a woman aged 55-69 years with head and neck cancer. Both conserved end residues are part of each CDR3. A D gene is named only where the DNA matches it firmly. Size is omitted from some rows. Given values are once, few, many or a class for expanded clones.

v_call	clone_size	j_call	d_call	cdr3_nt	cdr3_aa
TRBV15	NA	TRBJ2-1	TRBD2	TGTGCCACCAGCAACGATTTTGGTACTAGCGAGAAGTTCTTC	CATSNDFGTSEKFF
TRBV7-8	NA	TRBJ2-1	NA	TGTGCCAGCAGCGACTACAATGAGCAGTTCTTC	CASSDYNEQFF
TRBV18	NA	TRBJ2-1	TRBD1	TGTGCCAGCTCACCGGGACAGGGGGCGCTGGGGACTCGGTACAATGAGCAGTTCTTC	CASSPGQGALGTRYNEQFF
TRBV19	NA	TRBJ1-5	NA	TGTGCCAGTAGTATTAACCGGGGCGTGGGGGTAGGGCCCCAGCATTTT	CASSINRGVGVGPQHF
TRBV5-5	few	TRBJ1-1	NA	TGTGCCAGCAGCCTATCCAGGGGTGGCACTGAAGCTTTCTTT	CASSLSRGGTEAFF
TRBV5-1	NA	TRBJ2-2	TRBD2	TGCGCCAGCAGACCTAGCGGGGGCGGCACCGGGGAGCTGTTTTTT	CASRPSGGGTGELFF
TRBV27	NA	TRBJ2-1	TRBD2	TGTGCCAGCAGCAGATCACGCGGGGGGGCCAATGGCTACAATGAGCAGTTCTTC	CASSRSRGGANGYNEQFF
TRBV11-3	NA	TRBJ1-1	TRBD1	TGTGCCAGCAGGATTACAGGGGGCCAGAACACTGAAGCTTTCTTT	CASRITGGQNTEAFF
TRBV7-8	few	TRBJ1-3	NA	TGTGCCAGCAAAGCAATAGGTATCTCTGGAAACACCATATATTTT	CASKAIGISGNTIYF
TRBV6-6	NA	TRBJ1-4	NA	TGTGCCAGCAGCCTCATGGAGGCGCCAAATGAAAAACTGTTTTTT	CASSLMEAPNEKLFF
TRBV6-2/TRBV6-3	once	TRBJ2-5	NA	TGTGCCAGCAGCTGGATGCGTCTGGAGACCCAGTACTTC	CASSWMRLETQYF
TRBV5-4	NA	TRBJ1-6	NA	TGTGCCAGCAGCTCTCGGGGGGCTGGGGATTCACCCCTCCACTTT	CASSSRGAGDSPLHF
TRBV14	NA	TRBJ1-4	NA	TGTGCCAGCAGCCAAGCCCCCAGTGAAAAACTGTTTTTT	CASSQAPSEKLFF
TRBV6-5	NA	TRBJ2-7	TRBD1	TGTGCCAGCAGTTACGACAGGGGTGTCTACGAGCAGTACTTC	CASSYDRGVYEQYF
TRBV12-3/TRBV12-4	NA	TRBJ1-2	NA	TGTGCCAGCAGCACAGGAGCTAACTATGGCTACACCTTC	CASSTGANYGYTF
TRBV29-1	few	TRBJ1-5	NA	TGCAGCGTTCGGCAGACCCCTAATCAGCCCCAGCATTTT	CSVRQTPNQPQHF
TRBV6-5	NA	TRBJ1-1	TRBD1	TGTGCCAGCAGTCGACAGGGGTACACTGAAGCTTTCTTT	CASSRQGYTEAFF
TRBV12-3/TRBV12-4	NA	TRBJ1-4	NA	TGTGCCAGCGGGGGCAGGGTCCGGGAAAAACTGTTTTTT	CASGGRVREKLFF
TRBV9	NA	TRBJ1-6	NA	TGTGCCAGCAGCGTCCTACTTGGACGGTTAAATTCACCCCTCCACTTT	CASSVLLGRLNSPLHF
TRBV3-1/TRBV3-2	NA	TRBJ2-3	NA	TGTGCCAGCAGCCAGCTAGATGATACGCAGTATTTT	CASSQLDDTQYF
TRBV24-1	few	TRBJ2-2	NA	TGTGCCACCAGTGATTTGTCGGCCGGGGAGCTGTTTTTT	CATSDLSAGELFF
TRBV13	NA	TRBJ1-2	TRBD1	TGTGCCAGCAGCGCCCAGGGGGCTGTATATGGCTACACCTTC	CASSAQGAVYGYTF
TRBV6-2/TRBV6-3	NA	TRBJ1-2	NA	TGTGCCAGCAGTTTTGGACACCGGAACGGCTACACCTTC	CASSFGHRNGYTF
TRBV6-5	NA	TRBJ2-2	TRBD2	TGCGCCACCCGAACTAGCGGGAACACCGGGGAGCTGTTTTTT	CATRTSGNTGELFF
TRBV6-5	NA	TRBJ1-2	TRBD1	TGTGCCAGCAGACCGACAGGGAACTATGGCTACACCTTC	CASRPTGNYGYTF